A single sample is the source of the 3 T cell receptor beta chains below, sequenced in a study of memory CD4+ T cells and cytomegalovirus serostatus. The sort gate was single viable CD3+CD4+CD8-CD45RO+ cells for memory CD4+ T cells. Sequencing was performed with immunoSEQ multiplex PCR; in TCRdb, only in-frame clones are kept and a portion is missing. This table has 50,000 or so clones, less than 80% appearing once. The specimen was memory CD4+ T cells from blood. The receptors derive from an adult in good health and CMV-seronegative.

The V and J genes are TRBV5-1 and TRBJ1-2; D not certain. Between the trimmed V and J ends, which lost 0 bases and 2 bases, there was a span of 8 bases. The CDR3 totals 14 residues. Germline V lookup: CDR1 SGHRS, CDR2 YFSETQ. The CDR3 bases are TGCGCCAGCAGCTTGGGATTCGGGAACTATGGCTACACCTTC. It specifies CASSLGFGNYGYTF.

The V gene is TRBV18, the J gene TRBJ1-2; no reliable D call. The CDR3 has 12 amino acids. V shed 3 bases and J shed 2 bases, with 4 bases lying between them. Germline V gene sequence: CDR1 KGHSH, CDR2 LQKENI. This chain's CDR3 is CASSPENYGYTF. CDR3 nucleotides: TGTGCCAGCTCACCGGAGAACTATGGCTACACCTTC.

The chain recombines TRBV5-6 with TRBJ1-2; 9 bases fit TRBD1. This CDR3 region has 15 residues. Germline CDR1 reads SGHDT; CDR2 reads YYEEEE. The V gene end was trimmed by 4 bases and the J gene end by 3 bases; junction bases not matched to a gene: 7. DNA for the CDR3: TGTGCCAGCAGCGGAGGACAGGGGATCTACTATGGCTACACCTTC. Residues: CASSGGQGIYYGYTF.